Below are 14 T cell receptor beta chains sequenced from a single sample in a study of blood T cell repertoires in COVID-19 (dated by TCRdb to 2020 to 2021). Library creation used the immunoSEQ multiplex PCR assay. Held by TCRdb, this immuneACCESS table contains in-frame sequences only and omits some clones. Under half of the omission traces to an unresolved V gene where checked; the cause of the rest is unknown. The sample profile shows about 240,000 clones; about 89% of them were found once. The ten largest clones represent roughly 4% of the sample. The sample consisted of PBMCs or T cells enriched from blood (not recorded which). The receptors here all came from a woman aged 30 to 39 who had recovered from COVID-19.

The chain recombines TRBV5-1 with TRBJ1-2, with D perhaps matching TRBD1 (6 bases). The CDR3 consists of 15 residues. CDR1 and CDR2 from the germline V gene are SGHRS and YFSETQ. Trimming took 6 bases from V and 4 from J, leaving 19 bases between them. The CDR3 region has the DNA TGCGCCAGCATACCGGGACCGTCCAGGGGCTATGGCTACACCTTC. Amino acids: CASIPGPSRGYGYTF.

The rearrangement uses TRBV7-2 and TRBJ1-2; D gene unclear. Trimming removed 1 base from V and 4 bases from J, with 10 bases in between. There are 14 residues in the CDR3. Germline lookup yields CDR1 SGHTA and CDR2 FQGNSA. CDR3 bases: TGTGCCAGCAGCTTAGACCTGCGTACCTATGGCTACACCTTC. This translates into CASSLDLRTYGYTF.

The rearrangement joins TRBV7-3 to TRBJ2-3, with a weak D call TRBD2 (5 bases). CDR3 length: 14 amino acids. CDR1 and CDR2 (germline): SGHTA, FQGTGA. The ends were cut back, 3 bases at V and 2 bases at J, with 9 bases in the middle. In nucleotides, the CDR3 is TGTGCCAGCAGCTTGGAAGCGGTCACAGATACGCAGTATTTT. Protein sequence: CASSLEAVTDTQYF.

The rearrangement uses TRBV2 and TRBJ2-5; 13 bases align to TRBD2. Germline assignment: CDR1 SNHLY and CDR2 FYNNEI. The CDR3 consists of 17 residues. The trim removed 6 bases at V and 7 bases at J, leaving 14 bases unmatched. The CDR3 loop is CASRKPGTSGEDRTQYF. The CDR3, as DNA: TGTGCCAGCAGGAAGCCTGGGACTAGCGGGGAAGATAGGACCCAGTACTTC.

The genes are TRBV5-4 and TRBJ1-1, with D perhaps TRBD1 (5 bases). V gave up 4 bases and J gave up 1 base, with 11 bases separating them. This CDR3 is built from 14 residues. The germline gives CDR1 SGHNT, CDR2 YYREEE (reference sequence). The CDR3 DNA reads TGTGCCAGCAGCAAACCAACAGGGAACACTGAAGCTTTCTTT. Its translation: CASSKPTGNTEAFF. The whole variable domain, remainder taken from reference TRBV5-4 and TRBJ1-1, is ETGVTQSPTHLIKTRGQQVTLRCSSQSGHNTVSWYQQALGQGPQFIFQYYREEENGRGNFPPRFSGLQFPNYSSELNVNALELDDSALYLCASSKPTGNTEAFFGQGTRLTVV.

The chain joins TRBV7-2 to TRBJ2-3; 10 bases align to TRBD2. Trimming at V came to 5 bases and at J to 2 bases, leaving 10 bases not matched to a gene. Germline lookup yields CDR1 SGHTA and CDR2 FQGNSA. The CDR3 has 17 residues. The CDR3 here is CASSPRLAGRATDTQYF. For the CDR3, the DNA is TGTGCCAGCAGCCCTAGACTAGCGGGTCGCGCCACAGATACGCAGTATTTT.

CDR3 nucleotides: TGCGCCAGCAGCTTGACTAGCGCCGAAGGAGGGGAGACCCAGTACTTC. This encodes CASSLTSAEGGETQYF. The J gene is TRBJ2-5, the V gene TRBV5-1; 7 bases fit TRBD2. Trimming cost V 1 base and J 5 bases; bases outside gene matches: 11. Germline V lookup: CDR1 SGHRS, CDR2 YFSETQ. This CDR3 spans 16 amino acids. Full variable domain (missing parts from reference TRBV5-1 and TRBJ2-5): KAGVTQTPRYLIKTRGQQVTLSCSPISGHRSVSWYQQTPGQGLQFLFEYFSETQRNKGNFPGRFSGRQFSNSRSEMNVSTLELGDSALYLCASSLTSAEGGETQYFGPGTRLLVL.

The rearrangement joins TRBV7-3 to TRBJ1-1; TRBD1 is a possible D gene (5 bases). The CDR3 spans 13 residues. Looked up from germline, CDR1 is SGHTA and CDR2 is FQGTGA. V was shortened by 7 bases and J by 5 bases, with 14 bases between the two germline ends. CDR3 amino acids: CASTPLDITEAFF. For the CDR3, the DNA is TGTGCCAGCACCCCATTGGACATTACTGAAGCTTTCTTT.

The chain is built from TRBV3-1 (or the pseudogene TRBV3-2) and TRBJ1-5; D perhaps matches TRBD1 (6 bases). From germline, CDR1 is LGHDT and CDR2 YNNKEL (reference sequence). Trimming left V 3 bases short and J 2 bases short, with 20 bases between. The CDR3 has 18 residues. The chain's CDR3 is CASSHSGGREWGNQPQHF. The CDR3 nucleotides are TGTGCCAGCAGCCATTCCGGGGGGCGGGAATGGGGCAATCAGCCCCAGCATTTT.

The chain combines TRBV27 with TRBJ1-2; TRBD1 aligns across 8 bases. The CDR3 extends over 17 amino acids. From germline, CDR1 is MNHEY and CDR2 SMNVEV (reference sequence). V trimming: 6 bases; J trimming: 4 bases; junction bases outside the gene matches: 16. Here the CDR3 DNA reads TGTGCCAGCAGCCCTCCAGGTCTAGGACAGGGTGGCTATGGCTACACCTTC. It specifies CASSPPGLGQGGYGYTF.

The chain couples TRBV7-9 to TRBJ1-4; weak D call: TRBD1 (5 bases). The CDR3 contains 14 residues. V was cut by 1 base and J by 3 bases, with 6 bases left in between. Germline CDR1 reads SEHNR; CDR2 reads FQNEAQ (reference sequence). CDR3 sequence (DNA): TGTGCCAGCAGCTTAGGCAGGGCTAATGAAAAACTGTTTTTT. Translated, it gives CASSLGRANEKLFF.

V is TRBV3-1 (or the pseudogene TRBV3-2) and J is TRBJ2-3; 14 nucleotides align to TRBD2. CDR1 and CDR2 (germline): LGHDT, YNNKEL (reference sequence). The CDR3 extends over 17 amino acids. V dropped 2 bases and J dropped 5; count of bases not matched to a gene: 6. The CDR3 DNA sequence: TGTGCCAGCAGCCAATGGGGACTAGCGGGAGTTGGAGATACGCAGTATTTT. This encodes CASSQWGLAGVGDTQYF.

CDR3 amino acids: CASSSQGGSRTEAFF. Written as DNA, the CDR3 is TGTGCCAGCAGTTCCCAGGGAGGGTCGCGCACTGAAGCTTTCTTT. The V and J genes are TRBV11-2 and TRBJ1-1, with D perhaps TRBD1 (5 bases). The germline CDR1 and CDR2 sequences are SGHAT and FQNNGV. Trimming left V 6 bases short and J 4 bases short, with 18 bases between. The CDR3 runs to 15 residues.

CDR3 in DNA: TGTGCCAGCTCACCACAAGCCGATCAGCCCCAGCATTTT. Translation: CASSPQADQPQHF. The chain recombines TRBV18 with TRBJ1-5; D uncertain. Germline V CDR1 and CDR2: KGHSH, LQKENI. This CDR3 is 13 amino acids long. V shed 1 base and J shed 5 bases, with 6 bases lying between them.